Presented here are 27 T cell receptor beta chains from one specimen sequenced in a study. From the 5' RACE reads, TCRdb called clonotypes with MiXCR, one entry per CDR3 protein. The data contain tens of thousands of distinct CDR3 sequences, roughly 31% of them singletons. Sequencing used tumor-infiltrating memory CD4+ T cells sorted from the breast tumor. Subset defined: memory CD4+ T cells, CD4+CD45RO+CD25-. These receptors were collected from a female donor with breast cancer.

The chain couples TRBV28 to TRBJ2-7; D unresolved. The V end was cut by 5 bases, the J end by 2 bases, with 10 bases between. Germline CDR1 and CDR2: MDHEN and SYDVKM. The CDR3 is made up of 13 amino acids. The CDR3 here is CASSPTPTYEQYF. The CDR3, as DNA: TGTGCCAGCAGTCCGACTCCTACCTACGAGCAGTACTTC.

This clonotype was found a few times. This chain joins TRBV6-1 and TRBJ2-7; a weak D match, TRBD2 (5 bases). Germline-derived CDR1 and CDR2 are MNHNS and SASEGT. Trimming removed 4 bases from V and 0 bases from J, with 7 bases in between. This CDR3 has 13 amino acids. The CDR3 here is CASSGRDSYEQYF. The CDR3 DNA sequence: TGTGCCAGCAGTGGACGGGACTCCTACGAGCAGTACTTC.

This clonotype was counted a single time. This sequence may be a read error, since a much larger clone differs from it by one base. This chain joins TRBV20-1 and TRBJ1-6, with a possible D match to TRBD1 (5 bases). Germline CDR1 reads DFQATT; CDR2 reads SNEGSKA (reference sequence). The CDR3 covers 15 residues. CDR3 DNA: TGCAGTACTAGAGATCGGACGGACATTGGGGGGACCCTCCACTTT. As protein: CSTRDRTDIGGTLHF.

Ten or more counts support this clonotype. The CDR3 here is CSARGQYLSYNSPLHF. CDR3 DNA: TGCAGTGCTAGAGGACAATACCTCTCCTATAATTCACCCCTCCACTTT. The chain uses TRBV20-1 and TRBJ1-6; no clear D gene. Germline CDR1 DFQATT, CDR2 SNEGSKA (reference sequence). The CDR3 has 16 residues. The ends were cut back, 1 base at V and 0 bases at J, with 10 bases in the middle.

Concerning this clonotype: Since no conserved phenylalanine or tryptophan closes the CDR3, a read error is the likely cause. The chain links TRBV9 to TRBJ2-3, with 7 nucleotides matching TRBD1. Per the germline V gene, CDR1 is SGDLS and CDR2 is YYNGEE. J gave up 0 bases and V 4 bases, and 5 bases lay outside the gene matches. CDR3 length: 15 residues. CDR3 DNA sequence: TGTGCCAGCAGCACCGGGACAGTCAGCACAGATACGCAGTATTTA. It codes for CASSTGTVSTDTQYL.

This chain connects TRBV5-1 to TRBJ1-2, with 8 bases that match TRBD1. CDR1 is SGHRS and CDR2 is YFSETQ in the germline V gene. This CDR3 region has 14 residues. Trimming at V came to 4 bases and at J to 4 bases, leaving 6 bases not matched to a gene. The CDR3 DNA reads as TGCGCCAGCAGCCCAGGACAGGGATCCTATGGCTACACCTTC. Its translation: CASSPGQGSYGYTF.

This clonotype was counted at least ten times. This chain links TRBV6-5 with TRBJ2-1; TRBD2 matches at 7 bases. V was pared by 5 bases and J by 6 bases, with 13 bases of the junction left unmatched. This CDR3 comprises 16 residues. Germline CDR1 reads MNHEY; CDR2 reads SVGAGI. The CDR3 loop reads CASSTILAGESNEQFF. The CDR3 coding sequence is TGTGCCAGCAGTACCATCCTTGCGGGGGAGAGCAATGAGCAGTTCTTC.

This clonotype has more than one count but fewer than ten. The chain employs TRBV7-6 and TRBJ2-3; D is perhaps TRBD1 (6 bases). The CDR3 length is 15 residues. Looked up from germline, CDR1 is SGHVS and CDR2 is FNYEAQ. Trimming took off 1 base at V and 2 bases at J, with 10 bases between the two ends. The CDR3 reads CASSLGTGHTDTQYF. The CDR3 nucleotides are TGTGCCAGCAGCTTAGGGACGGGACACACAGATACGCAGTATTTT.

The DNA for the CDR3 is TGCGCCAGCAGCCCCGAGACATACACTGAAGCTTTCTTT. The encoded protein is CASSPETYTEAFF. The chain links TRBV4-3 to TRBJ1-1; D is uncertain. The CDR3 is made up of 13 amino acids. Germline lookup yields CDR1 LGHNA and CDR2 YSLEER. V dropped 4 bases and J dropped 3 bases, with 9 bases sitting between them.

This clonotype was seen a few times. V is TRBV4-1 and J is TRBJ2-7, with TRBD1 matching 10 bases. Unmatched junction bases numbered 4, after V lost 4 bases and J lost 1 base. The CDR3 length is 15 residues. The germline CDR1 and CDR2 sequences are MGHRA and YSYEKL. CDR3 nucleotide sequence: TGCGCCAGCAGCCGCGCGGGACAGGGGTCCTACGAGCAGTACTTC. The encoded protein is CASSRAGQGSYEQYF.

V and J are TRBV9 and TRBJ1-1; D gene ambiguous. Germline CDR1 reads SGDLS; CDR2 reads YYNGEE. V gave up 0 bases and J gave up 5 bases, with 5 bases separating them. CDR3 size: 12 residues. CDR3 loop: CASSVGGTEAFF. In DNA form, the CDR3 reads TGTGCCAGCAGCGTAGGCGGTACTGAAGCTTTCTTT.

This rearrangement joins TRBV5-5 to TRBJ2-1; TRBD2 aligns across 7 bases. CDR1 and CDR2 from the germline V gene are SGHKS and YYEKEE (reference sequence). The CDR3 is 16 residues long. V was clipped by 2 bases and J by 2 bases; unmatched bases: 7. The CDR3 DNA follows: TGTGCCAGCAGCTTACCCGGGGCGGGGGCCTACAATGAGCAGTTCTTC. This sequence encodes CASSLPGAGAYNEQFF.

CDR3 amino acids: CASSSVWKTNTDTQYF. The CDR3 DNA reads TGTGCCAGCAGCTCAGTTTGGAAGACTAACACAGATACGCAGTATTTT. The chain links TRBV5-4 to TRBJ2-3, with D possibly TRBD2 on 5 matching bases. The V end was cut by 3 bases, the J end by 2 bases, with 16 bases between. The CDR3 runs 16 residues. Germline V lookup: CDR1 SGHNT, CDR2 YYREEE (reference sequence).

This rearrangement joins TRBV5-1 to TRBJ2-2, with TRBD2 matching over 7 bases. J lost 5 bases, V lost 3 bases, and 4 bases had no gene match. Germline CDR1 is SGHRS and CDR2 is YFSETQ. The CDR3 extends over 14 amino acids. The CDR3: CASSSQGGTGELFF. CDR3 coding DNA: TGCGCCAGCAGCTCTCAGGGAGGGACCGGGGAGCTGTTTTTT.

The chain links TRBV7-8 to TRBJ2-3; 15 bases are a match to TRBD2. The CDR3 has 17 amino acids. Germline trimming cut 5 bases from V and 5 bases from J; bases unmatched to any gene: 8. The V gene's germline CDR1 is SGHVS and CDR2 FQNEAQ. The CDR3 loop reads CASSIKGLAGGVDTQYF. The CDR3 region has the DNA TGTGCCAGCAGCATAAAAGGACTAGCGGGAGGGGTAGATACGCAGTATTTT.

The gene calls are TRBV27 and TRBJ1-1; D is perhaps TRBD1 (6 bases). The ends were cut back, 5 bases at V and 1 base at J, with 26 bases in the middle. Germline assignment: CDR1 MNHEY and CDR2 SMNVEV (reference sequence). The CDR3 covers 19 residues. This CDR3 reads CASSPYPRDRPTRNTEAFF. DNA of the CDR3: TGTGCCAGCAGTCCCTACCCCCGAGACAGGCCGACGAGGAACACTGAAGCTTTCTTT.

This clonotype was seen at least ten times. The rearrangement links TRBV5-1 to TRBJ2-1; unclear D gene. V was pared by 0 bases and J by 9 bases, with 10 bases between. CDR1 and CDR2 (germline): SGHRS, YFSETQ. The CDR3 spans 13 residues. The CDR3 loop is CASSLEWNPEQFF. The DNA for the CDR3 is TGCGCCAGCAGCTTGGAGTGGAACCCTGAGCAGTTCTTC.

This clonotype was recorded many times. The rearrangement uses TRBV4-1 and TRBJ2-1; tentative D call: TRBD2 (5 bases). CDR3 size: 15 residues. Germline CDR1 is MGHRA and CDR2 is YSYEKL. With 3 bases removed from V and 6 bases from J, the gap between germline ends came to 15 bases. The CDR3 here is CASSQRASHGNEQFF. CDR3 bases: TGCGCCAGCAGCCAGCGGGCCTCCCACGGCAATGAGCAGTTCTTC.

This clonotype was observed a handful of times. The CDR3 is CASSLSTGYTF. In nucleotides, the CDR3 is TGTGCCAGCAGCTTGAGTACTGGCTACACCTTC. The V call is TRBV5-6, the J call TRBJ1-2; no clear D gene. CDR3 length equals 11 residues. The germline V gene has CDR1 SGHDT and CDR2 YYEEEE. V lost 1 base and J 7 bases, leaving 5 bases between the germline ends. The whole variable domain, remainder taken from reference TRBV5-6 and TRBJ1-2, is DAGVTQSPTHLIKTRGQQVTLRCSPKSGHDTVSWYQQALGQGPQFIFQYYEEEERQRGNFPDRFSGHQFPNYSSELNVNALLLGDSALYLCASSLSTGYTFGSGTRLTVV.

The chain has TRBV5-1 and TRBJ2-7, with D possibly TRBD1 on 6 matching bases. The CDR3 has 18 residues. Germline CDR1 reads SGHRS; CDR2 reads YFSETQ. Trimming removed 4 bases at V and 3 bases at J, with 26 bases between. The CDR3 region has the DNA TGCGCCAGCAGCCGACGACCCCACACAGGGATTACCGGCTACGAGCAGTACTTC. Amino acid sequence: CASSRRPHTGITGYEQYF.

This clonotype was seen only a few times. The gene calls are TRBV5-1 and TRBJ2-5; D uncertain. V dropped 4 bases and J dropped 5 bases, with 15 bases sitting between them. CDR1 is SGHRS, CDR2 YFSETQ, per germline. The CDR3 runs 14 residues. CDR3 nucleotide sequence: TGCGCCAGCAGCCCGGGTCAGAGAGAGGAGACCCAGTACTTC. Translating gives CASSPGQREETQYF. Drawing the rest from reference TRBV5-1 and TRBJ2-5, the complete variable domain is KAGVTQTPRYLIKTRGQQVTLSCSPISGHRSVSWYQQTPGQGLQFLFEYFSETQRNKGNFPGRFSGRQFSNSRSEMNVSTLELGDSALYLCASSPGQREETQYFGPGTRLLVL.

The genes are TRBV5-1 and TRBJ2-1; 8 nucleotides agree with TRBD2. The CDR3 is 16 amino acids. The J segment lost 3 bases and the V segment lost 0 bases, leaving 5 bases of the junction unmatched. Germline V gene sequence: CDR1 SGHRS, CDR2 YFSETQ. The DNA for the CDR3 is TGCGCCAGCAGCTTGGCTCTAGCGGGCTACTACAATGAGCAGTTCTTC. This translates into CASSLALAGYYNEQFF.

This chain links TRBV15 with TRBJ2-2, with 9 bases that match TRBD1. The J segment lost 0 bases and the V segment lost 0 bases, leaving 2 bases of the junction unmatched. Germline V gene sequence: CDR1 LNHNV, CDR2 YYDKDF (reference sequence). The CDR3 contains 17 residues. CDR3 amino acids: CATSRERTGANTGELFF. DNA of the CDR3: TGTGCCACCAGCAGAGAACGGACAGGGGCGAACACCGGGGAGCTGTTTTTT. Variable domain in full (rest from reference TRBV15 and TRBJ2-2): DAMVIQNPRYQVTQFGKPVTLSCSQTLNHNVMYWYQQKSSQAPKLLFHYYDKDFNNEADTPDNFQSRRPNTSFCFLDIRSPGLGDTAMYLCATSRERTGANTGELFFGEGSRLTVL.

This clonotype has ten or more counts. The chain employs TRBV5-1 and TRBJ1-1, with D unresolved. Trimming took 4 bases from V and 6 from J, leaving 16 bases between them. CDR3 length: 14 residues. CDR1 and CDR2 (germline): SGHRS, YFSETQ. The CDR3 region is CASSVAGGSPEAFF. For the CDR3, the DNA is TGCGCCAGCAGCGTCGCTGGCGGTAGTCCTGAAGCTTTCTTT.

The rearrangement joins TRBV7-3 to TRBJ2-1, with 8 nucleotides matching TRBD1. V lost 5 bases and J lost 7; bases outside the gene matches: 10. Germline V gives CDR1 SGHTA, CDR2 FQGTGA. This CDR3 comprises 15 residues. The chain's CDR3 is CASSPQGAFGNEQFF. The CDR3 DNA is TGTGCCAGCAGCCCGCAGGGGGCGTTTGGGAATGAGCAGTTCTTC. Variable domain in full (rest from reference TRBV7-3 and TRBJ2-1): GAGVSQTPSNKVTEKGKYVELRCDPISGHTALYWYRQSLGQGPEFLIYFQGTGAADDSGLPNDRFFAVRPEGSVSTLKIQRTERGDSAVYLCASSPQGAFGNEQFFGPGTRLTVL.

V is TRBV6-1 and J is TRBJ1-5, with D tentatively TRBD1 (6 bases). Germline CDR1 is MNHNS and CDR2 is SASEGT. The CDR3 has 15 residues. The ends were cut back, 3 bases at V and 7 bases at J, with 16 bases in the middle. The CDR3 here is CASSEAPGEEQPQHF. Here the CDR3 DNA reads TGTGCCAGCAGTGAGGCCCCAGGGGAAGAACAGCCCCAGCATTTT.

The rearrangement uses TRBV9 and TRBJ1-5, with 12 bases aligning to TRBD1. The CDR3 covers 17 residues. Trimming took 0 bases from V and 7 from J; bases not matched to a gene: 8. The germline gives CDR1 SGDLS, CDR2 YYNGEE. The DNA for the CDR3 is TGTGCCAGCAGCGTAGGTCCGGGACAGGGGGCTCAACAGCCCCAGCATTTT. Translated, it gives CASSVGPGQGAQQPQHF. The whole variable domain, filled in from reference TRBV9 and TRBJ1-5, reads DSGVTQTPKHLITATGQRVTLRCSPRSGDLSVYWYQQSLDQGLQFLIQYYNGEERAKGNILERFSAQQFPDLHSELNLSSLELGDSALYFCASSVGPGQGAQQPQHFGDGTRLSIL.